This T cell receptor (beta chain) was documented in a study of blood T cell repertoires in COVID-19 (dated by TCRdb to 2020 to 2022). Regarding the study in general: Samples covering the acute and convalescent phases of COVID-19 were provided by collaborators in the United States, Italy and Spain. The samples were drawn from two sources: the first 160 participants of the ongoing ImmuneRACE study, and 1,000 to 1,500 subjects contributed by 6 global collaborators. Nearly every sample came with metadata listing a de-identified subject ID, COVID-19 status, age in years and sex. A freely available public database, intended as a resource for researchers studying the immune response to SARS-CoV-2, is where the repertoires were released. Where HLA class I and class II types were available, the types were taken from metadata supplied by the sample provider, not from assay-based typing. Deeply sampled blood TCRbeta repertoires from subjects exposed to, actively infected with, or recovered from COVID-19 were included in the dataset. The material from the prospective study consisted of cDNA or gDNA derived from T cells, B-cell-depleted T cells, or PBMCs. General findings and caveats noted by the study authors: The amount of clinical and demographic metadata varied by source and participant and was provided uncurated.

Whole blood was collected in K2EDTA tubes by collaborating institutions according to the institutions' own protocols. For TCRbeta analysis, collaborators shipped samples in one of three forms: frozen whole blood, isolated PBMCs, or DNA extracted from either of those sample types. Reading the germline V gene gives CDR1 SNHLY and CDR2 FYNNEI. V and J lose 3 bases and 8 bases, and a span of 13 bases separates them. There are 13 amino acids in the CDR3, from cysteine to phenylalanine inclusive. Solely the CDR3 DNA is kept, with 39 bases framed from the first base. TCRbeta CDR3 regions were amplified from genomic DNA using the immunoSEQ Assay, a bias-controlled multiplex PCR. Under the source paper's analysis protocol: The number of nucleated cells in each sample was estimated from the amplification of reference gene primers within the assay. To quantify the absolute abundance of each unique TCRbeta CDR3 rearrangement, sequence reads were collapsed and filtered. For each sample, productive Simpson clonality was calculated as the square root of Simpson's diversity index across productive rearrangements. TCRdb re-hosts the immuneACCESS table, in-frame sequences only. Its copies lack some clones; in the studies checked, an unresolved V gene accounts for under half of them, and the cause for the rest is not known. D and trimming come from the DNA, and the V and J calls and clone size come from that table. The sample table holds more than 95,000 clones, of which about nine tenths were seen once. The ten top clones hold about 1.7% of the sample.

In the case of this clone: Its antigen target is currently unknown. Per-base qualities were not stored, and no clone one base away is much larger.

The sequence is built from TRBV2 and TRBJ1-2; TRBD1 might be the D gene, on 5 matching bases. This TCR derives from a man aged 55 to 69 with acute or convalescent COVID-19. Sequences were obtained from peripheral blood. The CDR3 corresponds to CASSDQGYGGYTF. The nucleotide sequence is TGTGCCAGCAGTGATCAGGGTTATGGGGGCTACACCTTC.